This TCR beta chain was identified in a study of blood T cell repertoires in COVID-19. Across the whole study: PBMCs, B-cell-depleted T cells, or T cells provided the cDNA or gDNA that made up the material.

Germline V gives CDR1 MDHEN, CDR2 SYDVKM. V lost 5 bases, J lost 7 bases, and 10 bases stayed unmatched. The CDR3 totals 15 residues. Generated by immunoSEQ multiplex PCR, the TCRdb table keeps only in-frame clones and is missing some. This sample has under 300,000 clones; around 90% occur once, and the top ten carry roughly 0.89%. A Seattle source enrolled patients during active infection and followed them longitudinally. This receptor was taken from a young man with COVID-19, enrolled during active disease. The rearrangement joins TRBV28 to TRBJ1-5; TRBD1 aligns across 8 bases. What was sequenced was peripheral blood. CDR3 nucleotide sequence: TGTGCCAGCAGTGACGGACAGGGCTTAAGCCAGCCCCAGCATTTT. Translating gives CASSDGQGLSQPQHF.